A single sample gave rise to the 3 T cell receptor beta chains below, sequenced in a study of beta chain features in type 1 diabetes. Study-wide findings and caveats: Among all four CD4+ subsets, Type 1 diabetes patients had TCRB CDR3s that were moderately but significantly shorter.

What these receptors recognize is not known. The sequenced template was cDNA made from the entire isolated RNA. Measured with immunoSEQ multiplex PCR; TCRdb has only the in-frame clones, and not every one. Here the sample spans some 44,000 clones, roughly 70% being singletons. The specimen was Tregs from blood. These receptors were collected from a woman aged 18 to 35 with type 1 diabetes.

The CDR3 bases are TGTGCCAGCTCACCCGGACTAGCGGACAGCTCCTACAATGAGCAGTTCTTC. This sequence encodes CASSPGLADSSYNEQFF. The rearrangement links TRBV18 to TRBJ2-1; 10 nucleotides agree with TRBD2. Germline values: CDR1 KGHSH, CDR2 LQKENI. V trimming: 3 bases; J trimming: 0 bases; junction bases outside the gene matches: 5. This CDR3 spans 17 amino acids.

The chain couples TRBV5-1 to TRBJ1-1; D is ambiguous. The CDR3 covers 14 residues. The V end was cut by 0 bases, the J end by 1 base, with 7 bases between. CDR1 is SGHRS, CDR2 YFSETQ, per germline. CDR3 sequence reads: CASSLGQTNTEAFF. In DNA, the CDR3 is TGCGCCAGCAGCTTGGGACAAACGAACACTGAAGCTTTCTTT.

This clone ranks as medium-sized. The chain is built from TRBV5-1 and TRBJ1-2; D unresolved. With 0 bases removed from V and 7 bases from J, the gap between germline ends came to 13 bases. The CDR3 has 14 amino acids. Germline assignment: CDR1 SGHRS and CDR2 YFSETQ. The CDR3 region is CASSLASGFGGYTF. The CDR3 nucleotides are TGCGCCAGCAGCTTGGCATCGGGGTTCGGTGGCTACACCTTC.